These 17 T cell receptor beta chains originate from one sample sequenced in a study of T cells in Graves' hyperthyroidism and ophthalmopathy. RNA transcripts served as the template for amplifying TCR beta CDR3 regions. First-round RT-PCR targeting the TCR CDR3 was performed with the HTBI primer set. TCRdb re-derived calls from the multiplex PCR reads in MiXCR, one entry per CDR3 protein. The table includes some 460,000 distinct CDR3 sequences, approximately 15% detected once. The sequenced sample consisted of blood. The receptor set was obtained from a woman aged 18 to 35 with Graves' hyperthyroidism.

The sample holds many counts of this clonotype. V and J are TRBV18 and TRBJ2-5; 8 bases match TRBD2. The trim removed 3 bases at V and 5 bases at J, leaving 5 bases unmatched. Germline V gives CDR1 KGHSH, CDR2 LQKENI. The CDR3 extends over 14 amino acids. CDR3 loop: CASSPREGPETQYF. DNA for the CDR3: TGTGCCAGCTCACCCCGGGAGGGCCCCGAGACCCAGTACTTC.

The sample holds a few counts of this clonotype. The chain uses TRBV20-1 and TRBJ2-7, with 8 bases matching TRBD1. The CDR3 totals 15 residues. With 3 bases clipped from V and 7 bases from J, the junction kept 14 bases outside the gene matches. Germline values: CDR1 DFQATT, CDR2 SNEGSKA (reference sequence). CDR3 nucleotide sequence: TGCAGTGCTAGTGACCCCGGGACAGGTCCTTGGGAGCAGTACTTC. Protein product: CSASDPGTGPWEQYF.

This clonotype was recorded many times. This chain joins TRBV20-1 and TRBJ1-1; D unclear. Germline CDR1 reads DFQATT; CDR2 reads SNEGSKA (reference sequence). The CDR3 is 14 residues long. Trimming removed 3 bases at V and 0 bases at J, with 11 bases between. The CDR3 reads CSASPADLNTEAFF. In DNA, the CDR3 is TGCAGTGCTAGTCCGGCGGACCTGAACACTGAAGCTTTCTTT.

This sequence joins TRBV19 and TRBJ2-3, with 12 bases identical to TRBD2. From germline, CDR1 is LNHDA and CDR2 SQIVND (reference sequence). V gave up 6 bases and J gave up 7 bases; unmatched junction bases: 5. The CDR3 length is 14 residues. The CDR3 protein is CASRGTSGLNTQYF. CDR3 coding DNA: TGTGCCAGTAGAGGGACTAGCGGGTTAAATACGCAGTATTTT.

This clonotype came up many times. The chain employs TRBV20-1 and TRBJ2-1, with 11 bases matching TRBD1. The CDR3 is 15 residues long. Germline V gene lookup returns CDR1 DFQATT and CDR2 SNEGSKA (reference sequence). After removal of 6 bases from V and 3 bases from J, the junction contained 7 bases not matched to a gene. The CDR3 reads CSAETGTGGYNEQFF. CDR3 sequence (DNA): TGCAGTGCGGAGACCGGGACAGGGGGCTACAATGAGCAGTTCTTC.

This clonotype occurred a few times. The V call is TRBV6-5, the J call TRBJ2-1; D is perhaps TRBD1 (5 bases). The V end lost 1 base, the J end lost 0 bases, and 16 bases lay between the germline ends. Germline CDR1 MNHEY, CDR2 SVGAGI. The CDR3 consists of 18 residues. The CDR3 coding sequence is TGTGCCAGCAGTTACTTGGGGCCAGAAAGGAGCTCCTACAATGAGCAGTTCTTC. It codes for CASSYLGPERSSYNEQFF.

This clonotype was seen repeatedly, ten times or more. The chain carries TRBV20-1 and TRBJ2-7; D unclear. The ends were cut back, 3 bases at V and 4 bases at J, with 13 bases in the middle. This CDR3 contains 13 residues. Looked up from germline, CDR1 is DFQATT and CDR2 is SNEGSKA (reference sequence). The CDR3 sequence: CSASGPDPYEQYF. CDR3 DNA sequence: TGCAGTGCTAGTGGCCCTGATCCATACGAGCAGTACTTC.

This clonotype has only a few counts. The V gene is TRBV5-8, the J gene TRBJ2-5; D tentatively fits TRBD1 or TRBD2 (6 bases each). The CDR3 has 15 amino acids. The germline V and J ends were trimmed by 2 bases and 5 bases, with 16 bases remaining between them. Germline V gives CDR1 SGHTS, CDR2 YDEGEE. The CDR3 here is CASSLRGAQMETQYF. The DNA of the CDR3 is TGTGCCAGCAGCTTAAGGGGGGCACAAATGGAGACCCAGTACTTC.

This clonotype showed up many times. This chain links TRBV20-1 with TRBJ2-7, with TRBD2 matching over 9 bases. This CDR3 is built from 15 residues. In germline, CDR1 is DFQATT, CDR2 SNEGSKA (reference sequence). V gave up 2 bases and J gave up 2 bases; unmatched junction bases: 7. CDR3 residues: CSARLAGRQAYEQYF. The CDR3 bases are TGCAGTGCTAGACTAGCGGGGAGGCAAGCCTACGAGCAGTACTTC.

This clonotype was recorded at least ten times. This sequence joins TRBV7-2 and TRBJ2-7; TRBD2 aligns across 14 bases. The V segment lost 5 bases and the J segment 6 bases; nucleotides outside the gene matches: 6. There are 15 residues in the CDR3. In germline, CDR1 is SGHTA, CDR2 FQGNSA. The CDR3 loop reads CASSPRLAGGGEQYF. As DNA, the CDR3 is TGTGCCAGCAGCCCCCGACTAGCGGGGGGGGGCGAGCAGTACTTC.

Many counts were recorded for this clonotype. The chain combines TRBV11-2 with TRBJ2-4; D may be TRBD1 or TRBD2 (5 bases each). The germline V gene has CDR1 SGHAT and CDR2 FQNNGV. This CDR3 is built from 16 residues. V gave up 5 bases and J gave up 2 bases, with 16 bases separating them. CDR3 sequence (DNA): TGTGCCAGCAGCCCCCCACTCGGGGACCCCAAAAACATTCAGTACTTC. Residues: CASSPPLGDPKNIQYF.

V is TRBV2 and J is TRBJ2-1; unclear D gene. Deletions cut 1 base from V and 10 bases from J, with 8 bases between. Germline lookup yields CDR1 SNHLY and CDR2 FYNNEI. The CDR3 covers 12 residues. The CDR3 DNA reads TGTGCCAGCAGTGAAGATAATGACGAGCAGTTCTTC. It is translated as CASSEDNDEQFF.

Ten or more counts support this clonotype. The DNA for the CDR3 is TGCAGTGCTTCAACCTACGGACAGGGCGGAAGGAACGAGCAGTACTTC. Encoded protein: CSASTYGQGGRNEQYF. The chain employs TRBV20-1 and TRBJ2-7; 8 bases fit TRBD1. The V and J ends lost 5 bases and 5 bases, in that order; junction bases with no gene match: 17. The CDR3 is made up of 16 amino acids. CDR1 and CDR2 from the germline V gene are DFQATT and SNEGSKA (reference sequence).

In this sample, this clonotype turned up a few times. This chain joins TRBV6-5 and TRBJ2-5; D perhaps matches TRBD2 (6 bases). With 2 bases removed from V and 5 bases from J, the gap between germline ends came to 12 bases. Germline V gene sequence: CDR1 MNHEY, CDR2 SVGAGI. This CDR3 region has 14 residues. The CDR3 DNA reads as TGTGCCAGCAGTTACGGCGGGAACGGGGAGACCCAGTACTTC. It codes for CASSYGGNGETQYF.

This clonotype was recorded at least ten times. The gene calls are TRBV20-1 and TRBJ2-7; no clear D. This CDR3 has 13 amino acids. The germline V gene has CDR1 DFQATT and CDR2 SNEGSKA (reference sequence). V was cut by 7 bases and J by 3 bases, with 16 bases left in between. In DNA form, the CDR3 reads TGCAGTGGGCTTACAAGGGCCGACTACGAGCAGTACTTC. Its protein product is CSGLTRADYEQYF.

The chain combines TRBV7-9 with TRBJ2-1, with D perhaps matching TRBD1 (5 bases). V was cut by 5 bases and J by 8 bases, with 10 bases left in between. CDR1 is SEHNR, CDR2 FQNEAQ, per germline (reference sequence). CDR3 size: 12 residues. The CDR3 here is CASSRDSDEQFF. CDR3 bases: TGTGCCAGCAGCCGCGACAGCGATGAGCAGTTCTTC.

The sample holds a few counts of this clonotype. V is TRBV7-2 and J is TRBJ2-2, with 7 positions matching TRBD2. Per germline, CDR1 SGHTA and CDR2 FQGNSA. Trimming cost V 1 base and J 2 bases; bases outside gene matches: 13. CDR3 size: 19 residues. CDR3 sequence (DNA): TGTGCCAGCAGCTTAGTCCCACTAGCGCTAACCCCAAACACCGGGGAGCTGTTTTTT. Encoded protein: CASSLVPLALTPNTGELFF.